The 18 T cell receptor beta chains listed next were all sequenced from one sample in a study of blood T cell repertoires in COVID-19. Libraries were prepared by immunoSEQ multiplex PCR; TCRdb keeps only in-frame clonotypes and omits some of them. Here the sample spans roughly 40,000 clones, roughly nine tenths being singletons. Sequencing was performed on peripheral blood. The receptors come from a man between 25 and 39 years old with active or convalescent COVID-19.

V gene TRBV4-1 combines with J gene TRBJ2-3; D is perhaps TRBD2 (6 bases). Germline V CDR1 and CDR2: MGHRA, YSYEKL. Trimming took off 1 base at V and 6 bases at J, with 14 bases between the two ends. This CDR3 is built from 15 residues. CDR3 in amino acids: CASSQAPGGYDTQYF. DNA of the CDR3: TGCGCCAGCAGCCAAGCCCCCGGGGGTTACGATACGCAGTATTTT.

This chain uses TRBV7-2 with TRBJ2-3, with a possible D match to TRBD2 (5 bases). CDR3 length: 15 amino acids. Trimming took off 5 bases at V and 0 bases at J, with 12 bases between the two ends. The germline V gene has CDR1 SGHTA and CDR2 FQGNSA. The CDR3 DNA sequence: TGTGCCAGCAGCGCAGGACTGGCTAGCACAGATACGCAGTATTTT. This translates into CASSAGLASTDTQYF.

The rearrangement uses TRBV7-9 and TRBJ2-6; 10 bases map to TRBD1. This CDR3 spans 17 amino acids. Unmatched junction bases numbered 4, after V lost 1 base and J lost 4 bases. Germline CDR1 and CDR2: SEHNR and FQNEAQ (reference sequence). In nucleotides, the CDR3 is TGTGCCAGCAGCTTAGAGGGACAGGGGCTCGGGGCCAACGTCCTGACTTTC. Its translation: CASSLEGQGLGANVLTF.

The chain uses TRBV7-2 and TRBJ2-3; 8 bases fit TRBD1. The CDR3 sequence is 16 residues long. Per the germline V gene, CDR1 is SGHTA and CDR2 is FQGNSA. V trimming: 5 bases; J trimming: 4 bases; junction bases outside the gene matches: 11. The CDR3 coding sequence is TGTGCCAGCAGCGGGCGGACAGGGAGTACGGCAGATACGCAGTATTTT. Amino acid sequence: CASSGRTGSTADTQYF.

The chain uses TRBV5-1 and TRBJ1-6; 10 positions match TRBD1. This CDR3 is built from 18 residues. V shed 0 bases and J 2 bases; nucleotides not matched to a gene: 5. Germline V CDR1 and CDR2: SGHRS, YFSETQ. In DNA, the CDR3 is TGCGCCAGCAGCTTGGTAGGACAGGGGGTAACCTATAATTCACCCCTCCACTTT. Translated, it gives CASSLVGQGVTYNSPLHF.

V gene TRBV29-1 combines with J gene TRBJ1-1; weak D call: TRBD1 (5 bases). The CDR3 runs to 11 residues. Germline V gene data show CDR1 as SQVTM and CDR2 as ANQGSEA. With 7 bases removed from V and 3 bases from J, the gap between germline ends came to 9 bases. The CDR3 DNA is TGCAGCGGGACACGGCACACTGAAGCTTTCTTT. This encodes CSGTRHTEAFF.

The chain carries TRBV11-2 and TRBJ2-7; D remains unclear. V was pared by 3 bases and J by 5 bases, with 11 bases between. The CDR3 length is 13 residues. Germline values: CDR1 SGHAT, CDR2 FQNNGV. The CDR3 region has the DNA TGTGCCAGCAGCTTCTTAGCATACCACGAGCAGTACGTC. It yields the protein CASSFLAYHEQYV.

The chain has TRBV9 and TRBJ2-7; the match to TRBD2 covers 14 bases. The CDR3 totals 17 residues. The germline CDR1 and CDR2 sequences are SGDLS and YYNGEE. V dropped 3 bases and J dropped 3; count of bases not matched to a gene: 8. The CDR3 coding sequence is TGTGCCAGCAGCGCGGGACTAGCGGGGGCCTCCTTCTACGAGCAGTACTTC. Protein: CASSAGLAGASFYEQYF.

The chain links TRBV7-8 to TRBJ2-7; 7 positions match TRBD2. The CDR3 length is 17 residues. Unmatched junction bases numbered 14, after V lost 2 bases and J lost 4 bases. CDR1 is SGHVS, CDR2 FQNEAQ, per germline. The CDR3: CASSLNAGGGGGYEQYF. As DNA, the CDR3 is TGTGCCAGCAGCTTAAACGCGGGTGGAGGCGGGGGTTACGAGCAGTACTTC.

This clone occurred once. V usage is TRBV30 and J usage is TRBJ2-1; unclear D gene. The CDR3 loop spans 15 amino acids. The germline V and J ends were trimmed by 2 bases and 2 bases, with 13 bases remaining between them. CDR1 is GTSNPN and CDR2 is SVGIG in the germline V gene (reference sequence). The CDR3 sequence is CAWSNLRGTYNEQFF. CDR3 coding DNA: TGTGCCTGGAGTAACCTTCGCGGAACCTACAATGAGCAGTTCTTC. Supplemented by reference TRBV30 and TRBJ2-1, the full variable domain reads SQTIHQWPATLVQPVGSPLSLECTVEGTSNPNLYWYRQAAGRGLQLLFYSVGIGQISSEVPQNLSASRPQDRQFILSSKKLLLSDSGFYLCAWSNLRGTYNEQFFGPGTRLTVL.

V is TRBV6-5 and J is TRBJ1-1; D gene ambiguous. Germline loops: CDR1 MNHEY, CDR2 SVGAGI. Trimming removed 2 bases from V and 0 bases from J, with 7 bases in between. The CDR3 sequence is 14 residues long. The CDR3 here is CASSYAGMNTEAFF. CDR3 DNA: TGTGCCAGCAGTTACGCCGGGATGAACACTGAAGCTTTCTTT.

The rearrangement links TRBV19 to TRBJ1-5; 9 nucleotides align to TRBD1. CDR1 is LNHDA and CDR2 is SQIVND in the germline V gene (reference sequence). V was clipped by 3 bases and J by 5 bases; unmatched bases: 5. This CDR3 comprises 15 residues. CDR3 loop: CASSMDRGRYQPQHF. In DNA, the CDR3 is TGTGCCAGTAGTATGGACAGGGGTCGATATCAGCCCCAGCATTTT.

This clone was seen a handful of times. The chain is built from TRBV19 and TRBJ1-1; possibly TRBD1 for D (5 bases). With 8 bases removed from V and 0 bases from J, the gap between germline ends came to 22 bases. Germline CDR1 and CDR2: LNHDA and SQIVND (reference sequence). The CDR3 totals 17 residues. CDR3 sequence: CASRRGGPMTLNTEAFF. The CDR3 DNA reads TGTGCCAGTCGAAGGGGAGGTCCGATGACGTTGAACACTGAAGCTTTCTTT.

The chain has TRBV7-2 and TRBJ2-2; 8 positions agree with TRBD1. Germline V gives CDR1 SGHTA, CDR2 FQGNSA. The trim removed 6 bases at V and 3 bases at J, leaving 6 bases unmatched. The CDR3 runs to 15 residues. DNA of the CDR3: TGTGCCAGCAGGCCAGGGGGCACGGACACCGGGGAGCTGTTTTTT. Translation: CASRPGGTDTGELFF.

This chain uses TRBV19 with TRBJ1-1, with D possibly matching TRBD1 (5 bases). The CDR3 covers 12 residues. Between the trimmed V and J ends, which lost 5 bases and 4 bases, there was a span of 8 bases. Germline loops: CDR1 LNHDA, CDR2 SQIVND (reference sequence). CDR3 DNA sequence: TGTGCCAGTAGTCCCGGGGGCACTGAAGCTTTCTTT. It specifies CASSPGGTEAFF.

J is TRBJ1-1 and V is TRBV9; 9 nucleotides line up with TRBD1. V dropped 3 bases and J dropped 6; count of bases not matched to a gene: 6. The CDR3 loop spans 14 amino acids. Germline CDR1 SGDLS, CDR2 YYNGEE. This CDR3 reads CASSAMDRGPEAFF. The DNA of the CDR3 is TGTGCCAGCAGCGCCATGGACAGGGGCCCTGAAGCTTTCTTT.

This chain joins TRBV6-4 and TRBJ1-1, with D perhaps TRBD1 (5 bases). The V end lost 5 bases, the J end lost 3 bases, and 22 bases lay between the germline ends. Germline CDR1 is MRHNA and CDR2 is SNTAGT. The CDR3 length is 17 residues. CDR3: CASSRQRLRLGDTEAFF. Here the CDR3 DNA reads TGTGCCAGCAGTAGACAGAGGTTAAGATTAGGGGACACTGAAGCTTTCTTT.

The chain has TRBV4-1 and TRBJ2-7; no definite D call. The CDR3 has 15 amino acids. Trimming took 1 base from V and 2 from J, leaving 12 bases between them. Germline values: CDR1 MGHRA, CDR2 YSYEKL. CDR3 sequence: CASSQGLVQTYEQYF. In nucleotides, the CDR3 is TGCGCCAGCAGCCAAGGTTTGGTACAAACCTACGAGCAGTACTTC.